This TCR beta chain is drawn from a study of CD8+ T cells in alopecia areata. About the research overall: Each day, treated patients took oral tofacitinib twice, at 5 to 10 mg per dose. Treatment with tofacitinib (6 to 18 months) was followed by 6 months off drug. General study results and limits: In scalp and blood during tofacitinib, many expanded lesional clones persisted.

Following RNA extraction, reverse transcription yielded cDNA that acted as the sequencing template. The table came from immunoSEQ multiplex PCR; TCRdb's copy has only in-frame clones and leaves some out. This table has 110,000 to 150,000 clones, less than 70% appearing once. In the case of this clone: Its specificity is unknown.

The treatment: oral pan-JAK inhibitor, 5-10 mg twice daily. PBMCs, the starting material, were the source of sorted CD4+ and CD8+ T cells. Germline V gene data show CDR1 as GTSNPN and CDR2 as SVGIG (reference sequence). The CDR3 is made up of 15 amino acids. With 0 bases clipped from V and 2 bases from J, the junction kept 7 bases outside the gene matches. The sequence derives from a human donor with alopecia areata. The sample consisted of CD8+ T cells sorted from blood, taken at week 4, from a patient treated with tofacitinib. The chain recombines TRBV30 with TRBJ2-7; 7 positions match TRBD2. The CDR3: CAWSVRGVRAYEQYF. Written as DNA, the CDR3 is TGTGCCTGGAGTGTACGGGGGGTCCGAGCCTACGAGCAGTACTTC.